These 12 T cell receptor beta chains originate from one sample sequenced in a study of PD-1 blockade in classical Hodgkin lymphoma. Using immunoSEQ multiplex PCR, the repertoire was profiled, and TCRdb retains in-frame clones only, with some absent. The profile shows tens of thousands of clones, about 80% of them singletons. Sample time point: cycle 4 day 1 (C4D1), after 6 weeks of nivolumab. Each patient's relapse followed autologous stem cell transplantation, and brentuximab vedotin exposure varied. Isolation of CD4+ T cells from thawed PBMCs was performed by magnetic negative selection. The input for sequencing was CD4+ T cells from blood, taken before the fourth cycle of nivolumab. The receptors were gathered from a human donor with classical Hodgkin lymphoma.

The chain carries TRBV6-5 and TRBJ2-3, with 10 bases aligning to TRBD2. The germline V gene has CDR1 MNHEY and CDR2 SVGAGI. The junction had 11 bases not matched to a gene; V was cut back by 7 bases and J by 10 bases. This CDR3 spans 14 amino acids. The CDR3 loop is CASTSGGVPRAQYF. The CDR3 DNA sequence: TGTGCCAGCACCAGCGGGGGGGTCCCTCGAGCGCAGTATTTT.

The chain recombines TRBV28 with TRBJ1-2; no definite D call. With 6 bases removed from V and 6 bases from J, the gap between germline ends came to 17 bases. Per germline, CDR1 MDHEN and CDR2 SYDVKM. The CDR3 contains 14 residues. The CDR3 loop reads CASRSGERLDGYTF. In DNA form, the CDR3 reads TGTGCCAGCAGGTCAGGTGAGAGACTCGATGGCTACACCTTC.

The chain couples TRBV18 to TRBJ2-5, with no clear D. The germline CDR1 and CDR2 sequences are KGHSH and LQKENI. The germline V and J ends were trimmed by 3 bases and 1 base, with 9 bases remaining between them. CDR3 length: 14 amino acids. CDR3 sequence reads: CASSPLPLQETQYF. CDR3 nucleotide sequence: TGTGCCAGCTCACCCCTACCCCTCCAAGAGACCCAGTACTTC.

This clone is judged medium-sized. The J gene is TRBJ2-7, the V gene TRBV19; a weak D match, TRBD2 (7 bases). The V end was cut by 6 bases, the J end by 2 bases, with 8 bases between. This CDR3 is built from 12 residues. CDR1 and CDR2 (germline): LNHDA, SQIVND (reference sequence). CDR3 amino acids: CASSGGPYEQYF. CDR3 bases: TGTGCCAGTAGCGGGGGGCCCTACGAGCAGTACTTC.

This clone has just one count. The chain couples TRBV15 to TRBJ2-7; 8 bases agree with TRBD2. This CDR3 has 18 residues. CDR1 LNHNV and CDR2 YYDKDF come from the germline V gene (reference sequence). V lost 0 bases, J lost 0 bases, and 10 bases stayed unmatched. The CDR3 loop is CATSRELGSGASSYEQYF. In nucleotides, the CDR3 is TGTGCCACCAGCAGAGAGCTTGGTAGCGGGGCAAGCTCCTACGAGCAGTACTTC.

The chain couples TRBV7-3 to TRBJ1-2; D may be TRBD1 (6 bases). Germline V gene lookup returns CDR1 SGHTA and CDR2 FQGTGA. V was shortened by 5 bases and J by 4 bases, with 17 bases between the two germline ends. The CDR3 spans 15 residues. The CDR3 nucleotides read TGTGCCAGCAGCCTAAAGGGACAAGGTTTCTATGGCTACACCTTC. Its protein is CASSLKGQGFYGYTF.

The V and J genes are TRBV6-4 and TRBJ2-1; maybe TRBD1 (6 bases). The CDR3 covers 14 residues. CDR1 MRHNA and CDR2 SNTAGT come from the germline V gene. V dropped 6 bases and J dropped 1 base, with 10 bases sitting between them. DNA of the CDR3: TGTGCCAGCAGCGTAACAGGGTCCTACAATGAGCAGTTCTTC. Translated: CASSVTGSYNEQFF.

The rearrangement uses TRBV11-3 and TRBJ2-3, with 12 bases fitting TRBD2. The germline CDR1 and CDR2 sequences are SGHNT and YENEEA. V trimming: 5 bases; J trimming: 2 bases; junction bases outside the gene matches: 5. The CDR3 is 16 residues long. CDR3: CASSLGLAGTTDTQYF. CDR3 in DNA: TGTGCCAGCAGCCTCGGACTAGCGGGGACCACAGATACGCAGTATTTT.

The rearrangement joins TRBV7-3 to TRBJ2-6; D call uncertain. This CDR3 has 13 amino acids. Germline V gene lookup returns CDR1 SGHTA and CDR2 FQGTGA. The V gene lost 5 bases and the J gene lost 1 base, with 3 bases spanning the gap. CDR3 sequence: CASSRSGANVLTF. CDR3 coding DNA: TGTGCCAGCAGCCGTTCTGGGGCCAACGTCCTGACTTTC.

The chain uses TRBV9 and TRBJ1-4, with a weak D call TRBD1 (6 bases). V lost 0 bases to trimming and J lost 4 bases, with 19 bases between them. Germline V CDR1 and CDR2: SGDLS, YYNGEE. The CDR3 runs 18 residues. CDR3 coding DNA: TGTGCCAGCAGCGTAGGCCTCGGGGGGCGAGGGGATAATGAAAAACTGTTTTTT. As protein: CASSVGLGGRGDNEKLFF.

The J gene is TRBJ2-7, the V gene TRBV10-2; D might be TRBD2 (6 bases). Trimming cost V 5 bases and J 2 bases, with 19 bases left between them. Germline CDR1 is WSHSY and CDR2 is SAAADI. The CDR3 contains 16 residues. For the CDR3, the DNA is TGCGCCAGCAGTAATCCCCTTGCGGGGAACACCTACGAGCAGTACTTC. As protein: CASSNPLAGNTYEQYF.

The rearrangement uses TRBV5-4 and TRBJ2-2, with D tentatively TRBD1 (5 bases). The CDR3 consists of 14 residues. Between the trimmed V and J ends, which lost 1 base and 4 bases, there was a span of 8 bases. Germline V gives CDR1 SGHNT, CDR2 YYREEE (reference sequence). The CDR3 DNA reads as TGTGCCAGCAGCTTGCAGGGTATCACCGGGGAGCTGTTTTTT. Translating gives CASSLQGITGELFF.